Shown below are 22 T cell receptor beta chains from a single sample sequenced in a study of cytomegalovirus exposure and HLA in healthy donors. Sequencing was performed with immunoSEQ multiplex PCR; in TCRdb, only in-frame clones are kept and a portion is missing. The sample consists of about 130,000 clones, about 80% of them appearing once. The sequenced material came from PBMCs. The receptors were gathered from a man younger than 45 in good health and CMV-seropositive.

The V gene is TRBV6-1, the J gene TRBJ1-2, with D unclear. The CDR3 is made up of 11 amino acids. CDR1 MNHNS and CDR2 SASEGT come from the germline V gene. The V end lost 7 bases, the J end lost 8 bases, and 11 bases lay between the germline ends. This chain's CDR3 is CASTRGYGYTF. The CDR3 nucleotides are TGTGCCAGCACCCGGGGTTACGGCTACACCTTC.

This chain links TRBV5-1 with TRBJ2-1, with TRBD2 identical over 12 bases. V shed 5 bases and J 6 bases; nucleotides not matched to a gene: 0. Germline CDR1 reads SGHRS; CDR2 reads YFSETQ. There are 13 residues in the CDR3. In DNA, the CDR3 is TGCGCCAGCAGACTAGCGGGAGGCAATGAGCAGTTCTTC. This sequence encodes CASRLAGGNEQFF.

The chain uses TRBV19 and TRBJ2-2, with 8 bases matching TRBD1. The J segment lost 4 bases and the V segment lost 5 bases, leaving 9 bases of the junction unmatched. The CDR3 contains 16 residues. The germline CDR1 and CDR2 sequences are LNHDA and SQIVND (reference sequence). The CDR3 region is CASSPLGQGATGELFF. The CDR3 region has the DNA TGTGCCAGTAGTCCCCTCGGACAGGGCGCCACCGGGGAGCTGTTTTTT. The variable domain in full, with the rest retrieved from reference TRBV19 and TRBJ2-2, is DGGITQSPKYLFRKEGQNVTLSCEQNLNHDAMYWYRQDPGQGLRLIYYSQIVNDFQKGDIAEGYSVSREKKESFPLTVTSAQKNPTAFYLCASSPLGQGATGELFFGEGSRLTVL.

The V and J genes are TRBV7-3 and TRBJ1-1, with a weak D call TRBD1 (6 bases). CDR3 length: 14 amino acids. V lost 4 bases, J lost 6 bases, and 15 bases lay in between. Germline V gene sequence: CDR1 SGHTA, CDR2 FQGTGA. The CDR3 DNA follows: TGTGCCAGCAGCTGGCAAGGGGGGGCCCCTGAAGCTTTCTTT. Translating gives CASSWQGGAPEAFF.

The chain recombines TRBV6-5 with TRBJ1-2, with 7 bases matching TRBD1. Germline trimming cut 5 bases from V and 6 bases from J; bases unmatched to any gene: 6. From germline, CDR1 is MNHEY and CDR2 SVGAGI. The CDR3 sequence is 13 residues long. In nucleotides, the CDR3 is TGTGCCAGCAGTACCACAGGGGCTGATGGCTACACCTTC. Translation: CASSTTGADGYTF.

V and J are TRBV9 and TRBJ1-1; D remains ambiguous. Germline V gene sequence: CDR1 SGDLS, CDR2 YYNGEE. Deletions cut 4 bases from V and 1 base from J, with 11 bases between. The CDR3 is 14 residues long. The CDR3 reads CASSPWSGNTEAFF. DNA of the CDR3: TGTGCCAGCAGCCCATGGAGCGGGAACACTGAAGCTTTCTTT.

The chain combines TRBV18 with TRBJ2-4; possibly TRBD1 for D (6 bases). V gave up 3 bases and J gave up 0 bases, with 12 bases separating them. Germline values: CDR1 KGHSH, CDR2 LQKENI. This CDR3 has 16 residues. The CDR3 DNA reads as TGTGCCAGCTCACCTGGACAGCTAACAGCCAAAAACATTCAGTACTTC. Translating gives CASSPGQLTAKNIQYF.

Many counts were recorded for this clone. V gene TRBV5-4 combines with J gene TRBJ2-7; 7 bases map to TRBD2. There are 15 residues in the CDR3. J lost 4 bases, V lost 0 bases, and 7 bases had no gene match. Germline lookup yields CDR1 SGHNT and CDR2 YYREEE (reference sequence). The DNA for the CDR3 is TGTGCCAGCAGCTTGGAAGCGGGGCAGAGATACGAGCAGTACTTC. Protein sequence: CASSLEAGQRYEQYF.

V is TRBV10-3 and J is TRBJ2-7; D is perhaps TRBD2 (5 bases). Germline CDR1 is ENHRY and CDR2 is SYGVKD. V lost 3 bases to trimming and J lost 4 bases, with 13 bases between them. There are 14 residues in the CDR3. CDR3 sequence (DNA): TGTGCCATCAGTGAAGCGGCACGGGGTTACGAGCAGTACTTC. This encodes CAISEAARGYEQYF.

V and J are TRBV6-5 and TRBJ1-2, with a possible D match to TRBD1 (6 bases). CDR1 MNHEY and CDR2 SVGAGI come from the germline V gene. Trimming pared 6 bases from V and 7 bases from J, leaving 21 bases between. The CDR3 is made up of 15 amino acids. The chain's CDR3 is CASRPQGGGIAGYTF. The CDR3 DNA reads TGTGCCAGCAGGCCACAGGGAGGGGGTATTGCTGGCTACACCTTC.

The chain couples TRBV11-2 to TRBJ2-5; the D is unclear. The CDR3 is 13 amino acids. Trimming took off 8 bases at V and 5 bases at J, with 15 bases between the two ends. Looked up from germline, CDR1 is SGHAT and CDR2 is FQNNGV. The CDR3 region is CASEDSMEETQYF. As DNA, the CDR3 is TGTGCCAGCGAAGACTCGATGGAGGAGACCCAGTACTTC.

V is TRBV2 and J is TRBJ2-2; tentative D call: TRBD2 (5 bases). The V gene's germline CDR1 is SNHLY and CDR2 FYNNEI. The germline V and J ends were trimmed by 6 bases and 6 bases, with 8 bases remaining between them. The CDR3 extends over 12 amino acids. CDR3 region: CASRGVAGELFF. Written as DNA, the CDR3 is TGTGCCAGCAGGGGAGTTGCCGGGGAGCTGTTTTTT.

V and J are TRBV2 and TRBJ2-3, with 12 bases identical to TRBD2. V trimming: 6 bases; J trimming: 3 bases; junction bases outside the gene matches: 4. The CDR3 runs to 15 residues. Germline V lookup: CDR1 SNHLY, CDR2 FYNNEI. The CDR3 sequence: CASRALAGGTDTQYF. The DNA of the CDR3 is TGTGCCAGCAGAGCTCTAGCGGGAGGGACAGATACGCAGTATTTT.

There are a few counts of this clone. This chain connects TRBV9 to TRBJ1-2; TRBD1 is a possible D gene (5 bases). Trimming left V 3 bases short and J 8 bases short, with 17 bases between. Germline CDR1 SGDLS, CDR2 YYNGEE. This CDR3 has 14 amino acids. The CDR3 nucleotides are TGTGCCAGCAGCGCCGGAGGGGAGATGGGGGGCTACACCTTC. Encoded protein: CASSAGGEMGGYTF.

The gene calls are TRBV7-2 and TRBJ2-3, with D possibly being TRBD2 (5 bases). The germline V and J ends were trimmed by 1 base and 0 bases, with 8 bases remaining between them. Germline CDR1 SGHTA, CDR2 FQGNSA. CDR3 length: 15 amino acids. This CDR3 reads CASSLDGVSTDTQYF. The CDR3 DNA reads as TGTGCCAGCAGCTTAGACGGGGTTAGCACAGATACGCAGTATTTT.

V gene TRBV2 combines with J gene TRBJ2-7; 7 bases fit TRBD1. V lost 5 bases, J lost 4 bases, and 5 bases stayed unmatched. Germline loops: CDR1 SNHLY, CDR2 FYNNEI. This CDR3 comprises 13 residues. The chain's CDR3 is CASSRGDSYEQYF. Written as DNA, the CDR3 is TGTGCCAGCAGTCGTGGGGACAGTTACGAGCAGTACTTC.

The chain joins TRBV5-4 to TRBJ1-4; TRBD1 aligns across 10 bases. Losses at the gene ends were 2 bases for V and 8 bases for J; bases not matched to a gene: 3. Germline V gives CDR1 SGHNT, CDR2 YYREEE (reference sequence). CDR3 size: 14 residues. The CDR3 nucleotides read TGTGCCAGCAGCTTTGGACAGGGGGGGGAAAAACTGTTTTTT. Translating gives CASSFGQGGEKLFF.

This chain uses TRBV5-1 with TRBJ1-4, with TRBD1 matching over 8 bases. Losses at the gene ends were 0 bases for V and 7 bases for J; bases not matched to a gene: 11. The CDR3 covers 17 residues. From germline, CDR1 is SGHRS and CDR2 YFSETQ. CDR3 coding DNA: TGCGCCAGCAGCTTGGCCACGGGACAGGCCGCAGGTGAAAAACTGTTTTTT. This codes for CASSLATGQAAGEKLFF.

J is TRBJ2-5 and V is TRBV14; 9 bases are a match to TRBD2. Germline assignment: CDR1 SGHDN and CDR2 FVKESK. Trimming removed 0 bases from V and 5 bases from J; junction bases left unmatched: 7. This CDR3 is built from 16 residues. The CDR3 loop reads CASSQDYRLAGETQYF. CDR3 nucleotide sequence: TGTGCCAGCAGCCAAGATTATCGGCTAGCGGGGGAGACCCAGTACTTC.

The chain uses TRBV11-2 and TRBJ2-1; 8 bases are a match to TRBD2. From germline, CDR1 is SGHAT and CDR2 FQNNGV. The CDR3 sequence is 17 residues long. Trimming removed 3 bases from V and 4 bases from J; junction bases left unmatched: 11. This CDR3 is CASSFTGGPGVYNEQFF. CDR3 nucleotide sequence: TGTGCCAGCAGCTTCACGGGAGGGCCGGGGGTTTACAATGAGCAGTTCTTC.

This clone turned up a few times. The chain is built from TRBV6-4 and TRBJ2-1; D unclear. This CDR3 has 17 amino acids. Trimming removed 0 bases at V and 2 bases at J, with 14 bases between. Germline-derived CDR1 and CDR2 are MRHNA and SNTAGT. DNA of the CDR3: TGTGCCAGCAGTGACTCGGCAGGCCCCCTCCCCTACAATGAGCAGTTCTTC. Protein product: CASSDSAGPLPYNEQFF.

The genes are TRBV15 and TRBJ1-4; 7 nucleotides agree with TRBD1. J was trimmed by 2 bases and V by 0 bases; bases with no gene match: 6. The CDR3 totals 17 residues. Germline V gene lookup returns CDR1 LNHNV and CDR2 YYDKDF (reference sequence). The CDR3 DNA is TGTGCCACCAGCAGAGACCAGGGGGGTCGCACTAATGAAAAACTGTTTTTT. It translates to CATSRDQGGRTNEKLFF.